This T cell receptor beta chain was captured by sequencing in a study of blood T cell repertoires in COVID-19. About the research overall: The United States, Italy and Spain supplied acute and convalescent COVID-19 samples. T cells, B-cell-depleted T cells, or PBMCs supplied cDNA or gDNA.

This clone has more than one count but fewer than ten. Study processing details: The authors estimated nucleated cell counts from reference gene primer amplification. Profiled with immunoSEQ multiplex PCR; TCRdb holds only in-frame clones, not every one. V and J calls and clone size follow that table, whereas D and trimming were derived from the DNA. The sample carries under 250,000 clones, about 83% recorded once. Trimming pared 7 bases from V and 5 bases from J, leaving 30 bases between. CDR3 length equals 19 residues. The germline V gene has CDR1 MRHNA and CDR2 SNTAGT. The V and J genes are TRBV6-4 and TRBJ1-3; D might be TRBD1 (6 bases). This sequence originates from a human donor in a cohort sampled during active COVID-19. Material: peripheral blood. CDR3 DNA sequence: TGTGCCAGCAACACTAAGCCCCGGGACATGGCCTTTCGTAGAAACACCATATATTTT. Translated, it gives CASNTKPRDMAFRRNTIYF.